A single sample gave rise to the 25 T cell receptor beta chains below, sequenced in a study of blood T cell repertoires in COVID-19 (dated by TCRdb to 2018 to 2021). Libraries were prepared through the immunoSEQ multiplex PCR assay. TCRdb obtained this table from immuneACCESS and retained in-frame rearrangements with V and J assigned. These tables miss some clones; where compared with another copy, unresolved V genes account for less than half of the shortfall, and the remainder is unexplained. The table for this sample lists about 70,000 clones; 70% to 75% of them were counted only once. Jointly, the top ten make up over 20% of the sample. The sample consisted of peripheral blood. These receptors came from a man in his sixties or seventies with acute or convalescent COVID-19.

The chain couples TRBV6-2 or TRBV6-3 to TRBJ1-6; D is undetermined. Germline-derived CDR1 and CDR2 are MNHEY and SVGEGT. Trimming took 2 bases from V and 11 from J, leaving 10 bases between them. The CDR3 has 13 amino acids. CDR3 amino acids: CASSYVGGPPLHF. DNA for the CDR3: TGTGCCAGCAGTTACGTCGGAGGGCCACCCCTCCACTTT.

This sequence joins TRBV7-9 and TRBJ2-7, with TRBD1 identical over 9 bases. This CDR3 is built from 14 residues. V was clipped by 5 bases and J by 6 bases; unmatched bases: 8. Per the germline V gene, CDR1 is SEHNR and CDR2 is FQNEAQ (reference sequence). The chain's CDR3 is CASSHWDRVGEQYF. DNA of the CDR3: TGTGCCAGCAGCCACTGGGACAGGGTGGGCGAGCAGTACTTC.

This clone has a handful of counts. The V gene is TRBV5-6, the J gene TRBJ1-1, with D tentatively TRBD1 (5 bases). V was shortened by 3 bases and J by 5 bases, with 17 bases between the two germline ends. There are 15 residues in the CDR3. From germline, CDR1 is SGHDT and CDR2 YYEEEE. CDR3 loop: CASSYRDQGGTEAFF. The CDR3 DNA follows: TGTGCCAGCAGCTACCGGGACCAGGGAGGGACTGAAGCTTTCTTT.

This rearrangement joins TRBV3-1 (or the pseudogene TRBV3-2) to TRBJ1-5; 8 bases map to TRBD1. This CDR3 region has 14 residues. V trimming: 5 bases; J trimming: 7 bases; junction bases outside the gene matches: 7. Germline CDR1 reads LGHDT; CDR2 reads YNNKEL (reference sequence). For the CDR3, the DNA is TGTGCCAGCAGCTTGACAGGGGTGGCCCAGCCCCAGCATTTT. Protein sequence: CASSLTGVAQPQHF.

This chain joins TRBV3-1 (or the pseudogene TRBV3-2) and TRBJ1-2; D unresolved. V lost 3 bases and J lost 2, with 7 bases in between. Germline CDR1 reads LGHDT; CDR2 reads YNNKEL (reference sequence). The CDR3 is 13 amino acids. Here the CDR3 reads CASSQHRNYGYTF. The CDR3 coding sequence is TGTGCCAGCAGCCAGCACAGAAACTATGGCTACACCTTC.

V and J are TRBV6-5 and TRBJ2-2; tentative D call: TRBD1 (5 bases). Trimming shortened V by 5 bases and J by 1 base, and 11 bases separated the two germline ends. CDR3 length equals 15 residues. CDR1 and CDR2 from the germline V gene are MNHEY and SVGAGI. DNA of the CDR3: TGTGCCAGCAGTCTTTTCGGACAGAACACCGGGGAGCTGTTTTTT. Its translation: CASSLFGQNTGELFF.

This chain joins TRBV7-9 and TRBJ1-5; D not resolved. Trimming stripped 5 bases from V and 7 bases from J, with 9 bases between. Germline V lookup: CDR1 SEHNR, CDR2 FQNEAQ (reference sequence). The CDR3 spans 12 residues. CDR3 nucleotides: TGTGCCAGCAGCGCGACTGACCAGCCCCAGCATTTT. This translates into CASSATDQPQHF.

Written as DNA, the CDR3 is TGTGCCAGCAGCCAAGACCTGGGCGATGCCTACAATGAGCAGTTCTTC. It is translated as CASSQDLGDAYNEQFF. This rearrangement joins TRBV3-1 (or the pseudogene TRBV3-2) to TRBJ2-1; no clear D gene. From germline, CDR1 is LGHDT and CDR2 YNNKEL (reference sequence). This CDR3 has 16 residues. The V end lost 0 bases, the J end lost 2 bases, and 11 bases lay between the germline ends.

This clone was recorded only once. CDR3 in amino acids: CASSLAGGYTAGELFF. In nucleotides, the CDR3 is TGCGCCAGCAGTCTAGCGGGAGGCTATACCGCCGGGGAGCTGTTTTTT. This chain uses TRBV5-1 with TRBJ2-2, with 11 positions matching TRBD2. Germline values: CDR1 SGHRS, CDR2 YFSETQ. The CDR3 runs 16 residues. The V and J ends lost 5 bases and 6 bases, in that order; junction bases with no gene match: 9.

The chain has TRBV27 and TRBJ1-1; 8 nucleotides line up with TRBD1. Trimming removed 4 bases from V and 1 base from J; junction bases left unmatched: 2. Looked up from germline, CDR1 is MNHEY and CDR2 is SMNVEV (reference sequence). The CDR3 spans 14 residues. The CDR3 DNA sequence: TGTGCCAGCAGTTACGACAGGGGGAACACTGAAGCTTTCTTT. Protein product: CASSYDRGNTEAFF.

This clone appeared a few times. The chain recombines TRBV28 with TRBJ2-1; 8 bases fit TRBD2. The CDR3 runs 16 residues. J gave up 4 bases and V 4 bases, and 9 bases lay outside the gene matches. Germline V CDR1 and CDR2: MDHEN, SYDVKM. CDR3 coding DNA: TGTGCCAGCAGTTCCTCTCTAGCGGGTCTTTACAATGAGCAGTTCTTC. It translates to CASSSSLAGLYNEQFF.

The chain combines TRBV3-1 (or the pseudogene TRBV3-2) with TRBJ2-7; TRBD1 matches at 7 bases. Germline CDR1 and CDR2: LGHDT and YNNKEL (reference sequence). V lost 1 base and J lost 3; bases outside the gene matches: 0. The CDR3 consists of 13 residues. The CDR3 DNA is TGTGCCAGCAGCCAAGGACAGGGCTACGAGCAGTACTTC. It is translated as CASSQGQGYEQYF.

This clone was counted once. The chain has TRBV28 and TRBJ1-3; D remains ambiguous. This CDR3 has 14 residues. Germline assignment: CDR1 MDHEN and CDR2 SYDVKM. Trimming removed 0 bases from V and 5 bases from J, with 8 bases in between. CDR3 bases: TGTGCCAGCAGTTTATGGGAGTCCAGAAACACCATATATTTT. Translation: CASSLWESRNTIYF.

The genes are TRBV19 and TRBJ2-4; perhaps TRBD2 as D (6 bases). Trimming cost V 10 bases and J 3 bases, with 19 bases left between them. This CDR3 comprises 15 residues. Germline V gives CDR1 LNHDA, CDR2 SQIVND (reference sequence). The CDR3 DNA sequence: TGTGCCACCAGACCGGGGGAGTATGGCAAAAACATTCAGTACTTC. Amino acids: CATRPGEYGKNIQYF.

This clone was seen more than once but under ten times. The chain combines TRBV11-1 with TRBJ2-7, with D possibly TRBD2 on 5 matching bases. Trimming cost V 5 bases and J 6 bases, with 8 bases left between them. The CDR3 loop spans 11 amino acids. In germline, CDR1 is SGHAT, CDR2 FQDESV (reference sequence). CDR3 bases: TGTGCCAGCAGCCATGGGAGCGAGCAGTACTTC. Residues: CASSHGSEQYF.

The V and J genes are TRBV18 and TRBJ1-1; no definite D call. The germline V gene has CDR1 KGHSH and CDR2 LQKENI. This CDR3 has 15 residues. The V end lost 1 base, the J end lost 1 base, and 10 bases lay between the germline ends. The CDR3, as DNA: TGTGCCAGCTCACCACAGGAGGGAACGAACACTGAAGCTTTCTTT. Translation gives CASSPQEGTNTEAFF.

V and J are TRBV6-2 or TRBV6-3 and TRBJ2-1, with a possible D match to TRBD2 (6 bases). V was clipped by 0 bases and J by 0 bases, with 15 bases between them. This CDR3 region has 18 residues. Germline V gene sequence: CDR1 MNHEY, CDR2 SVGEGT. In nucleotides, the CDR3 is TGTGCCAGCAGTTACTCGCGGGGAACTTTAAGCTCCTACAATGAGCAGTTCTTC. It codes for CASSYSRGTLSSYNEQFF.

The V call is TRBV28, the J call TRBJ2-5, with 7 bases lining up with TRBD2. CDR1 and CDR2 from the germline V gene are MDHEN and SYDVKM. The CDR3 has 18 amino acids. The junction had 14 bases not matched to a gene; V was cut back by 2 bases and J by 2 bases. DNA for the CDR3: TGTGCCAGCAGTTTAGAACTTAATACAGGACTAGATCAAGAGACCCAGTACTTC. It specifies CASSLELNTGLDQETQYF.

J is TRBJ2-2 and V is TRBV28; the match to TRBD1 covers 8 bases. Per germline, CDR1 MDHEN and CDR2 SYDVKM. The V gene end was trimmed by 1 base and the J gene end by 13 bases; junction bases not matched to a gene: 11. The CDR3 is 15 residues long. CDR3 loop: CASSLYGTGRYWLFF. The DNA of the CDR3 is TGTGCCAGCAGTTTATACGGGACAGGAAGGTATTGGCTGTTTTTT. The whole variable domain, remainder taken from reference TRBV28 and TRBJ2-2, is DVKVTQSSRYLVKRTGEKVFLECVQDMDHENMFWYRQDPGLGLRLIYFSYDVKMKEKGDIPEGYSVSREKKERFSLILESASTNQTSMYLCASSLYGTGRYWLFFGEGSRLTVL.

CDR3 in amino acids: CASSDDRGRIQYF. The CDR3 nucleotides are TGTGCCAGCAGTGACGACAGGGGGCGTATTCAGTACTTC. The rearrangement links TRBV6-1 to TRBJ2-4, with 10 bases matching TRBD1. This CDR3 spans 13 amino acids. V shed 3 bases, J shed 10 bases, and the junction held 3 bases outside the gene matches. Germline CDR1 MNHNS, CDR2 SASEGT.

The J gene is TRBJ2-5, the V gene TRBV10-3; possible D gene TRBD1, 6 bases. Germline V gives CDR1 ENHRY, CDR2 SYGVKD. This CDR3 is built from 13 residues. The V gene lost 9 bases and the J gene lost 2 bases, with 13 bases spanning the gap. CDR3 in amino acids: CAISKGVQETQYF. CDR3 coding DNA: TGTGCCATATCAAAGGGGGTTCAAGAGACCCAGTACTTC.

This clone was observed a single time. The chain links TRBV5-1 to TRBJ2-7, with TRBD2 matching 8 bases. The CDR3 contains 16 residues. The V and J ends lost 0 bases and 6 bases, in that order; junction bases with no gene match: 11. Germline V gives CDR1 SGHRS, CDR2 YFSETQ. The DNA of the CDR3 is TGCGCCAGCAGCTTGGCTCCTAGCGGGTCGGGGGGCGAGCAGTACTTC. It translates to CASSLAPSGSGGEQYF. Variable domain in full (rest from reference TRBV5-1 and TRBJ2-7): KAGVTQTPRYLIKTRGQQVTLSCSPISGHRSVSWYQQTPGQGLQFLFEYFSETQRNKGNFPGRFSGRQFSNSRSEMNVSTLELGDSALYLCASSLAPSGSGGEQYFGPGTRLTVT.

This chain joins TRBV7-2 and TRBJ2-1; possibly TRBD2 for D (5 bases). Trimming shortened V by 5 bases and J by 8 bases, and 13 bases separated the two germline ends. The CDR3 length is 13 residues. Germline V lookup: CDR1 SGHTA, CDR2 FQGNSA. DNA of the CDR3: TGTGCCAGCAGCCGTTCCCCCGGGGATGAGCAGTTCTTC. It is translated as CASSRSPGDEQFF.

This chain joins TRBV7-8 and TRBJ1-5; 8 nucleotides match TRBD1. The CDR3 runs to 14 residues. The germline CDR1 and CDR2 sequences are SGHVS and FQNEAQ. The junction had 3 bases not matched to a gene; V was cut back by 4 bases and J by 4 bases. DNA of the CDR3: TGTGCCAGCAGCTGGGACAGGCTTAATCAGCCCCAGCATTTT. Its translation is CASSWDRLNQPQHF. The variable domain in full, completed from reference TRBV7-8 and TRBJ1-5, reads GAGVSQSPRYKVAKRGQDVALRCDPISGHVSLFWYQQALGQGPEFLTYFQNEAQLDKSGLPSDRFFAERPEGSVSTLKIQRTQQEDSAVYLCASSWDRLNQPQHFGDGTRLSIL.

The chain uses TRBV10-3 and TRBJ2-2; D may be TRBD1 (5 bases). The ends were cut back, 3 bases at V and 4 bases at J, with 12 bases in the middle. The CDR3 runs 15 residues. The germline gives CDR1 ENHRY, CDR2 SYGVKD. The CDR3 spells CAISDLQGSTGELFF. The DNA of the CDR3 is TGTGCCATCAGTGACCTCCAGGGAAGCACCGGGGAGCTGTTTTTT.